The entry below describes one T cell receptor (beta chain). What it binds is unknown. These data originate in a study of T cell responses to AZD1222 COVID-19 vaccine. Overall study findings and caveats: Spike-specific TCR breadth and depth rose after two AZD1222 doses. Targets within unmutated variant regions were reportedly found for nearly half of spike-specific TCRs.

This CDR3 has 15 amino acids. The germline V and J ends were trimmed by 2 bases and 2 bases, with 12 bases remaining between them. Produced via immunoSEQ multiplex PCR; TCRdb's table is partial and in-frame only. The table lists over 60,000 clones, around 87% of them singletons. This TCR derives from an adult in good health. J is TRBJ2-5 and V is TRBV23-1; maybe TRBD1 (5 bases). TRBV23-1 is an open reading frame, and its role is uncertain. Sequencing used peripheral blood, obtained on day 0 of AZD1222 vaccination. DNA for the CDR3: TGCGCCAGCAGTCAACCTCGACAGACTCAAGAGACCCAGTACTTC. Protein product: CASSQPRQTQETQYF.